This T cell receptor (beta chain) was recovered during a study of blood T cell dynamics during melanoma immunotherapy. Only in-frame clones appear in the TCRdb table, and some are missing; sequencing was by immunoSEQ multiplex PCR. Among roughly 22,000 clones listed, roughly nine tenths were seen once. Time point in this sample: pre-treatment baseline. Germline V CDR1 and CDR2: MNHEY, SVGAGI. The CDR3 length is 15 residues. The junction had 11 bases not matched to a gene; V was cut back by 5 bases and J by 5 bases. The material was blood, obtained from a patient treated with checkpoint blockade. The rearrangement links TRBV6-5 to TRBJ1-1; 7 bases are a match to TRBD1. The TCR originated in a human donor with melanoma. CDR3 DNA sequence: TGTGCCAGCAGTGCAAAACAGGGGATGGGGACTGAAGCTTTCTTT. Translating it yields CASSAKQGMGTEAFF.